Listed below are T cell receptor beta chains from one sample, sequenced in a study of cytomegalovirus exposure and HLA in healthy donors. Repertoires were generated with immunoSEQ multiplex PCR, while TCRdb's copy carries only in-frame clones and drops some. The sample has fewer than 250,000 clones; roughly 82% are singletons. The sample was PBMCs. The receptors originated from a man aged 35 to 55 in good health and CMV-seropositive. The CDR3 runs from the conserved cysteine through the conserved F or W. A D gene is named only where the DNA matches it firmly. Only some rows state a clone size, as once, few, many or a class for expanded clones.

>TRBV10-3|15|NA|NA|TRBJ2-1
CAISGAGVPYNEQFF
TGTGCCATCAGTGGGGCAGGGGTCCCTTACAATGAGCAGTTCTTC
>TRBV2|15|TRBD1|few|TRBJ1-1
CASSGPGTGNTEAFF
TGTGCCAGCAGTGGGCCCGGGACAGGGAACACTGAAGCTTTCTTT
>TRBV5-1|15|NA|NA|TRBJ2-7
CASSLDAGPSYEQYF
TGCGCCAGCAGCTTGGATGCAGGGCCCTCCTACGAGCAGTACTTC
>TRBV7-9|13|NA|NA|TRBJ2-7
CASSLTGFYEQYF
TGTGCCAGCAGCTTAACGGGGTTCTACGAGCAGTACTTC
>TRBV5-4|15|NA|NA|TRBJ2-3
CASSFTAGAEDTQYF
TGTGCCAGCAGCTTTACGGCAGGGGCGGAAGATACGCAGTATTTT
>TRBV2|14|NA|NA|TRBJ1-5
CASSVDGKNQPQHF
TGTGCCAGCAGTGTTGACGGGAAGAATCAGCCCCAGCATTTT
>TRBV6-1|13|TRBD1|NA|TRBJ2-7
CASRPGQGGEQYF
TGTGCCAGCAGACCGGGACAGGGGGGCGAGCAGTACTTC
>TRBV6-1|15|TRBD2|NA|TRBJ2-1
CASSLLAGAYNEQFF
TGTGCCAGCAGCTTACTAGCGGGGGCCTACAATGAGCAGTTCTTC
>TRBV7-9|14|NA|few|TRBJ1-1
CASSLSAGGTEAFF
TGTGCCAGCAGCCTAAGCGCGGGTGGGACTGAAGCTTTCTTT
>TRBV14|16|NA|NA|TRBJ2-1
CASSQDSGLVYNEQFF
TGTGCCAGCAGCCAAGACTCGGGGTTAGTATACAATGAGCAGTTCTTC
>TRBV11-2|14|NA|NA|TRBJ1-2
CASTRDNPNYGYTF
TGTGCCAGCACCCGGGACAACCCGAACTATGGCTACACCTTC
>TRBV27|14|TRBD1|once|TRBJ1-1
CASSSTGGLTEAFF
TGTGCCAGCAGTTCGACAGGGGGCTTAACTGAAGCTTTCTTT
>TRBV27|17|TRBD1|NA|TRBJ2-1
CASSFLLGQGAQNEQFF
TGTGCCAGCAGTTTCCTCCTTGGACAGGGGGCCCAAAATGAGCAGTTCTTC
>TRBV2|14|NA|NA|TRBJ1-5
CASRESSEAQPQHF
TGTGCCAGCAGGGAATCTTCGGAGGCTCAGCCCCAGCATTTT
>TRBV11-2|15|TRBD1|NA|TRBJ2-5
CASSLEGTGKETQYF
TGTGCCAGCAGCTTAGAGGGGACAGGGAAAGAGACCCAGTACTTC
>TRBV10-1|14|NA|NA|TRBJ1-1
CASSPRQTNTEAFF
TGCGCCAGCAGTCCAAGACAGACGAACACTGAAGCTTTCTTT
>TRBV5-1|16|NA|NA|TRBJ2-2
CASSLDGSRGTGELFF
TGCGCCAGCAGCTTGGATGGTAGCAGGGGCACCGGGGAGCTGTTTTTT
>TRBV10-2|14|NA|NA|TRBJ1-2
CASREGSFNYGYTF
TGCGCCAGCAGGGAGGGCAGTTTTAACTATGGCTACACCTTC
>TRBV18|16|NA|NA|TRBJ1-5
CASSPGGTGDSEPQHF
TGTGCCAGCTCACCAGGGGGGACCGGGGATTCTGAGCCCCAGCATTTT
>TRBV9|15|TRBD1|NA|TRBJ2-1
CASSLGQGDYNEQFF
TGTGCCAGCAGCTTGGGACAGGGAGACTACAATGAGCAGTTCTTC
>TRBV11-3|13|TRBD1|NA|TRBJ2-1
CASSLGQNNEQFF
TGTGCCAGCAGCTTGGGACAGAACAATGAGCAGTTCTTC
>TRBV12-5|15|TRBD2|NA|TRBJ2-5
CASGLVLAGGETQYF
TGTGCTAGTGGTTTGGTACTGGCGGGAGGGGAGACCCAGTACTTC
>TRBV7-9|13|TRBD1|NA|TRBJ1-2
CASSPDRSSGYTF
TGTGCCAGCAGCCCGGACAGGTCGAGTGGCTACACCTTC
>TRBV6-4|14|TRBD2|NA|TRBJ2-1
CASSEGGSYNEQFF
TGTGCCAGCAGTGAGGGGGGGTCCTACAATGAGCAGTTCTTC
>TRBV5-1|14|TRBD2|NA|TRBJ2-1
CASSLAGERNEQFF
TGCGCCAGCAGCTTAGCGGGAGAGCGAAATGAGCAGTTCTTC
>TRBV7-9|17|NA|NA|TRBJ1-5
CASSLAGAEQGNQPQHF
TGTGCCAGCAGCTTAGCGGGGGCAGAGCAAGGCAATCAGCCCCAGCATTTT
>TRBV6-5|14|TRBD2|NA|TRBJ2-1
CASRGLAGVNEQFF
TGTGCCAGCAGGGGACTAGCGGGAGTGAATGAGCAGTTCTTC
>TRBV7-9|17|TRBD1|NA|TRBJ1-2
CASSLLTGGVGRYGYTF
TGTGCCAGCAGCTTATTAACAGGGGGCGTAGGTCGGTATGGCTACACCTTC
>TRBV27|13|NA|NA|TRBJ1-5
CASRSGDFQPQHF
TGTGCCAGCAGATCGGGAGATTTCCAGCCCCAGCATTTT
>TRBV6-1|13|NA|NA|TRBJ2-7
CASLKGQLGEQYF
TGTGCCAGCTTGAAAGGACAGCTTGGGGAGCAGTACTTC
>TRBV5-6|11|NA|NA|TRBJ2-4
CASSSRGIQYF
TGTGCCAGCAGCTCCCGGGGCATTCAGTACTTC
>TRBV29-1|13|NA|NA|TRBJ1-1
CSGRDTLNTEAFF
TGCAGCGGCCGGGACACACTGAACACTGAAGCTTTCTTT
>TRBV5-6|15|NA|NA|TRBJ2-6
CASSLTGSGANVLTF
TGTGCCAGCAGCTTGACGGGGAGTGGGGCCAACGTCCTGACTTTC
>TRBV5-1|15|TRBD2|NA|TRBJ2-1
CASSFPSGGNNEQFF
TGCGCCAGCAGCTTCCCTAGCGGGGGGAACAATGAGCAGTTCTTC
>TRBV5-1|15|NA|few|TRBJ1-5
CASSLEGASNQPQHF
TGCGCCAGCAGCTTGGAAGGGGCCAGCAATCAGCCCCAGCATTTT
>TRBV5-6|15|NA|once|TRBJ2-5
CASRLRERRAETQYF
TGTGCCAGCAGATTACGGGAGAGACGGGCAGAGACCCAGTACTTC
>TRBV10-2|16|TRBD1|NA|TRBJ2-5
CASSGITQGAPLPQYF
TGCGCCAGCAGTGGGATAACACAGGGGGCCCCCCTGCCCCAGTACTTC
>TRBV7-6|16|NA|once|TRBJ2-3
CASSPLAEAGTDTQYF
TGTGCCAGCAGCCCGCTCGCGGAAGCCGGCACAGATACGCAGTATTTT
>TRBV6-6|15|TRBD1|NA|TRBJ2-7
CASRPSPGQWVTQYF
TGTGCCAGCAGGCCCTCGCCGGGACAGTGGGTGACGCAGTACTTC
>TRBV19|15|TRBD1|NA|TRBJ1-1
CASSFTGQGGAEAFF
TGTGCCAGTAGTTTCACGGGACAGGGAGGCGCTGAAGCTTTCTTT
>TRBV30|15|NA|once|TRBJ1-6
CAWSVGAGFDSPLHF
TGTGCCTGGAGTGTAGGGGCAGGTTTCGATTCACCCCTCCACTTT
>TRBV5-1|14|TRBD1|once|TRBJ1-6
CASSLGQAGSPLHF
TGCGCCAGCAGCTTAGGACAGGCCGGGTCACCCCTCCACTTT
>TRBV7-3|15|TRBD2|NA|TRBJ2-1
CASSEFGLALHEQFF
TGTGCCAGCAGCGAATTCGGACTAGCCCTACATGAGCAGTTCTTC
>TRBV30|14|NA|NA|TRBJ2-1
CAWSVEALGDEQFF
TGTGCCTGGAGTGTCGAGGCCCTCGGGGATGAGCAGTTCTTC
>TRBV7-8|17|TRBD1|NA|TRBJ1-5
CASSLAPRGPGNQPQHF
TGTGCCAGCAGCTTAGCCCCGAGGGGGCCCGGCAATCAGCCCCAGCATTTT
>TRBV6-6|15|NA|NA|TRBJ2-6
CASMGGGSGANVLTF
TGTGCCAGCATGGGAGGGGGCTCTGGGGCCAACGTCCTGACTTTC
>TRBV13|17|TRBD1|NA|TRBJ1-1
CASSEGQGEYLDTEAFF
TGTGCCAGCAGCGAGGGGCAGGGGGAATATTTGGACACTGAAGCTTTCTTT
>TRBV9|15|NA|NA|TRBJ2-2
CASSVAGADTGELFF
TGTGCCAGCAGCGTAGCTGGTGCGGACACGGGGGAGCTGTTTTTT
>TRBV27|14|NA|once|TRBJ2-1
CASSSGLAYNEQFF
TGTGCCAGCAGTTCAGGTTTGGCCTACAATGAGCAGTTCTTC
>TRBV7-8|16|NA|NA|TRBJ1-1
CASSLGLWVANTEAFF
TGTGCCAGCAGCTTAGGCTTGTGGGTAGCGAACACTGAAGCTTTCTTT
>TRBV19|15|NA|NA|TRBJ1-1
CASSIAGLMNTEAFF
TGTGCCAGTAGTATAGCAGGGCTTATGAACACTGAAGCTTTCTTT
>TRBV11-1|16|TRBD1|NA|TRBJ1-2
CASSLVPGQGSYGYTF
TGTGCCAGCAGCTTGGTTCCGGGACAGGGCTCCTATGGCTACACCTTC
>TRBV6-5|15|TRBD2|NA|TRBJ2-1
CASSPGTSVNSEQFF
TGTGCCAGCAGTCCCGGGACTAGCGTTAACAGTGAGCAGTTCTTC
>TRBV30|14|TRBD2|NA|TRBJ2-1
CAWREGLPNNEQFF
TGTGCCTGGAGGGAGGGACTACCCAACAATGAGCAGTTCTTC
>TRBV4-1|14|NA|NA|TRBJ2-1
CASGTGSSYNEQFF
TGCGCCAGCGGGACCGGGAGCTCCTACAATGAGCAGTTCTTC
>TRBV2|13|NA|NA|TRBJ1-4
CASSDLVVEKLFF
TGTGCCAGCAGTGACCTAGTTGTCGAAAAACTGTTTTTT
>TRBV4-1|15|NA|few|TRBJ1-1
CASSLEGRGNTEAFF
TGCGCCAGCAGCCTTGAGGGGAGGGGGAACACTGAAGCTTTCTTT
>TRBV9|15|TRBD2|NA|TRBJ2-3
CASSVGGLGLDTQYF
TGTGCCAGCAGCGTAGGGGGACTAGGACTAGATACGCAGTATTTT
>TRBV30|14|NA|once|TRBJ1-3
CAWRVATSGNTIYF
TGTGCCTGGAGAGTAGCAACCTCTGGAAACACCATATATTTT